What follows are 29 T cell receptor beta chains derived from one specimen sequenced in a study of T cell changes during pregnancy in multiple sclerosis. This table comes from immunoSEQ multiplex PCR, and its TCRdb copy is limited to in-frame clones, with some not included. The repertoire includes roughly 40,000 clones, 91% of them detected once, and less than 0.95% sits in the top ten. Source: CD4+ T cells from peripheral blood mononuclear cells, taken before pregnancy. The receptor source for this set is a female donor with multiple sclerosis, enrolled in a pregnancy study.

CDR3 sequence (DNA): TGTGCCAGCAGCTCGAGACCCGTCGGCAGGGACTCCCATTCCACAGATACGCAGTATTTT. Residues: CASSSRPVGRDSHSTDTQYF. The genes are TRBV9 and TRBJ2-3, with a weak D call TRBD2 (6 bases). Germline assignment: CDR1 SGDLS and CDR2 YYNGEE. Trimming left V 4 bases short and J 2 bases short, with 29 bases between. This CDR3 is built from 20 residues.

The chain links TRBV6-5 to TRBJ1-1, with 7 bases that match TRBD1. The V gene end was trimmed by 4 bases and the J gene end by 6 bases; junction bases not matched to a gene: 8. The CDR3 contains 14 residues. Germline-derived CDR1 and CDR2 are MNHEY and SVGAGI. Here the CDR3 reads CASSSWTGGAEAFF. The CDR3 DNA is TGTGCCAGCAGTTCCTGGACAGGCGGGGCTGAAGCTTTCTTT.

The V and J genes are TRBV7-3 and TRBJ2-5; weak D call: TRBD1 (6 bases). The germline V gene has CDR1 SGHTA and CDR2 FQGTGA. V lost 3 bases and J lost 2, with 10 bases in between. The CDR3 loop spans 14 amino acids. CDR3 bases: TGTGCCAGCAGCTTGTCCGGACAGCAAGAGACCCAGTACTTC. Its translation: CASSLSGQQETQYF.

V is TRBV5-4 and J is TRBJ1-1; 7 positions agree with TRBD1. Germline V lookup: CDR1 SGHNT, CDR2 YYREEE (reference sequence). The CDR3 totals 11 residues. Unmatched junction bases numbered 3, after V lost 2 bases and J lost 11 bases. CDR3 in amino acids: CASSLQGRAFF. The CDR3, as DNA: TGTGCCAGCAGCTTACAGGGGAGGGCTTTCTTT.

This chain uses TRBV27 with TRBJ1-2, with D maybe TRBD1 (5 bases). Germline V gene sequence: CDR1 MNHEY, CDR2 SMNVEV (reference sequence). The CDR3 runs to 13 residues. The V and J ends lost 7 bases and 6 bases respectively, with 15 bases between them. CDR3 amino acids: CASTTGVSNGYTF. CDR3 nucleotides: TGTGCCAGCACCACGGGGGTCTCGAATGGCTACACCTTC.

V is TRBV9 and J is TRBJ1-1; TRBD1 matches 7 bases. With V trimmed by 4 bases and J by 0 bases, 6 bases remained unmatched. Germline loops: CDR1 SGDLS, CDR2 YYNGEE. CDR3 length: 15 residues. The CDR3 sequence is CASSPRDSMNTEAFF. The CDR3 nucleotides are TGTGCCAGCAGCCCGAGGGACAGCATGAACACTGAAGCTTTCTTT.

V and J are TRBV21-1 and TRBJ1-6; the DNA was not compared with TRBD1, the D call given in the table. TRBV21-1 is assigned pseudogene status. The CDR3 contains 14 residues. DNA of the CDR3: TGTGCCAGCAGCAAAGTCGAGGACAGGGGTCCCCTCCACTTT. This encodes CASSKVEDRGPLHF.

The J gene is TRBJ2-5, the V gene TRBV9; 9 positions match TRBD1. V dropped 3 bases and J dropped 2; count of bases not matched to a gene: 8. Looked up from germline, CDR1 is SGDLS and CDR2 is YYNGEE. CDR3 length: 16 residues. The CDR3 DNA sequence: TGTGCCAGCAGCGGAATACAGGGGGCGAGTCAAGAGACCCAGTACTTC. Translating it yields CASSGIQGASQETQYF.

This clone was observed a single time. This chain uses TRBV16 with TRBJ1-1; a weak D match, TRBD1 (6 bases). Between the trimmed V and J ends, which lost 2 bases and 0 bases, there was a span of 7 bases. Germline CDR1 and CDR2: KGHSY and FQNENV. The CDR3 runs 14 residues. CDR3 protein: CASSQRDMNTEAFF. CDR3 DNA sequence: TGTGCCAGCAGCCAAAGGGACATGAACACTGAAGCTTTCTTT.

The chain combines TRBV11-2 with TRBJ1-1, with D perhaps matching TRBD1 (6 bases). CDR1 SGHAT and CDR2 FQNNGV come from the germline V gene. The CDR3 runs to 14 residues. The germline V and J ends were trimmed by 4 bases and 6 bases, with 15 bases remaining between them. The CDR3 loop reads CASSWGGTSAEAFF. CDR3 nucleotide sequence: TGTGCCAGCAGCTGGGGGGGCACAAGCGCTGAAGCTTTCTTT.

This clone was recorded once. The chain recombines TRBV2 with TRBJ1-6; TRBD1 matches 8 bases. V shed 6 bases and J 7 bases; nucleotides not matched to a gene: 8. This CDR3 spans 15 amino acids. Germline loops: CDR1 SNHLY, CDR2 FYNNEI. CDR3 sequence: CASRSRQGTNSPLHF. The CDR3 nucleotides are TGTGCCAGCAGAAGCCGACAGGGGACGAATTCACCCCTCCACTTT.

The J gene is TRBJ2-7, the V gene TRBV5-5; the D gene is possibly TRBD1 (5 bases). The CDR3 is 15 residues long. V lost 0 bases and J 2 bases, leaving 12 bases between the germline ends. The germline gives CDR1 SGHKS, CDR2 YYEKEE (reference sequence). CDR3 sequence (DNA): TGTGCCAGCAGCTTGGTCTCAGGGATGGCCTACGAGCAGTACTTC. Amino acid sequence: CASSLVSGMAYEQYF. Supplemented by reference TRBV5-5 and TRBJ2-7, the full variable domain reads DAGVTQSPTHLIKTRGQQVTLRCSPISGHKSVSWYQQVLGQGPQFIFQYYEKEERGRGNFPDRFSARQFPNYSSELNVNALLLGDSALYLCASSLVSGMAYEQYFGPGTRLTVT.

This rearrangement joins TRBV27 to TRBJ1-4, with a possible D match to TRBD1 (5 bases). The CDR3 extends over 16 amino acids. V was clipped by 4 bases and J by 2 bases, with 14 bases between them. The germline V gene encodes CDR1 MNHEY and CDR2 SMNVEV (reference sequence). In nucleotides, the CDR3 is TGTGCCAGCAGTTCCCCCTCCAGGGATACTAATGAAAAACTGTTTTTT. Its translation is CASSSPSRDTNEKLFF.

In DNA form, the CDR3 reads TGTGCCCCTCGACTTGCACTTCCCCGACAAGACCAGGGGGCGAGGATAGGCTACACCTTC. Its protein is CAPRLALPRQDQGARIGYTF. This chain connects TRBV7-7 to TRBJ1-2; 8 bases map to TRBD1. The CDR3 contains 20 residues. J gave up 8 bases and V 11 bases, and 34 bases lay outside the gene matches. The V gene's germline CDR1 is SSHAT and CDR2 FNYEAQ (reference sequence).

The gene calls are TRBV2 and TRBJ1-2, with TRBD1 matching over 9 bases. V lost 4 bases, J lost 3 bases, and 3 bases stayed unmatched. The CDR3 sequence is 14 residues long. In germline, CDR1 is SNHLY, CDR2 FYNNEI. The DNA for the CDR3 is TGTGCCAGCAGTGGACAGGGGGTGGACTATGGCTACACCTTC. This gives the protein CASSGQGVDYGYTF.

The DNA for the CDR3 is TGTGCCAGCAGTTTCGGGGATTCCTACAATGAGCAGTTCTTC. As protein: CASSFGDSYNEQFF. V usage is TRBV27 and J usage is TRBJ2-1; D may be TRBD2 (5 bases). Trimming removed 3 bases at V and 1 base at J, with 7 bases between. Germline V lookup: CDR1 MNHEY, CDR2 SMNVEV (reference sequence). The CDR3 consists of 14 residues.

This rearrangement joins TRBV18 to TRBJ1-1, with TRBD1 matching over 7 bases. Germline-derived CDR1 and CDR2 are KGHSH and LQKENI. The CDR3 spans 16 residues. V gave up 2 bases and J gave up 0 bases; unmatched junction bases: 6. The CDR3 region has the DNA TGTGCCAGCTCACCAAACAGGGGATGGATGAACACTGAAGCTTTCTTT. As protein: CASSPNRGWMNTEAFF.

This chain joins TRBV9 and TRBJ1-2; a possible D gene is TRBD1 (6 bases). Looked up from germline, CDR1 is SGDLS and CDR2 is YYNGEE. This CDR3 is built from 15 residues. V was pared by 4 bases and J by 7 bases, with 20 bases between. The CDR3 sequence is CASSPHRAPGFGYTF. The CDR3 nucleotides read TGTGCCAGCAGCCCTCACAGGGCCCCGGGGTTTGGCTACACCTTC.

This chain connects TRBV30 to TRBJ1-2; 8 nucleotides align to TRBD1. This CDR3 contains 12 residues. V dropped 4 bases and J dropped 4; count of bases not matched to a gene: 2. Germline CDR1 reads GTSNPN; CDR2 reads SVGIG (reference sequence). The CDR3 sequence: CAWTGGGYGYTF. The CDR3 coding sequence is TGTGCCTGGACAGGGGGCGGCTATGGCTACACCTTC.

The chain employs TRBV9 and TRBJ1-4; 7 bases line up with TRBD1. The germline V gene encodes CDR1 SGDLS and CDR2 YYNGEE. The CDR3 spans 16 residues. The J segment lost 2 bases and the V segment lost 0 bases, leaving 4 bases of the junction unmatched. The CDR3 bases are TGTGCCAGCAGCGTAGGAAGGGGGCCCACTAATGAAAAACTGTTTTTT. Translation gives CASSVGRGPTNEKLFF.

The chain links TRBV7-2 to TRBJ2-3; 8 bases are shared with TRBD1. Per germline, CDR1 SGHTA and CDR2 FQGNSA. The CDR3 consists of 14 residues. Germline trimming cut 1 base from V and 4 bases from J; bases unmatched to any gene: 1. CDR3 nucleotides: TGTGCCAGCAGCTTAGGGACAGGGTCAGATACGCAGTATTTT. Translation: CASSLGTGSDTQYF.

This rearrangement joins TRBV5-6 to TRBJ2-2, with D possibly matching TRBD1 (5 bases). The CDR3 runs to 14 residues. Trimming removed 1 base at V and 6 bases at J, with 10 bases between. CDR1 is SGHDT and CDR2 is YYEEEE in the germline V gene. Written as DNA, the CDR3 is TGTGCCAGCAGCTTGTACCAGGGCCCCGGGGAGCTGTTTTTT. Its protein is CASSLYQGPGELFF.

The rearrangement links TRBV11-2 to TRBJ1-2, with a possible D match to TRBD1 (6 bases). V was pared by 5 bases and J by 5 bases, with 9 bases between. The CDR3 spans 12 residues. Germline loops: CDR1 SGHAT, CDR2 FQNNGV. The CDR3 region has the DNA TGTGCCAGCAGCACACAGGGATATGGCTACACCTTC. Its protein is CASSTQGYGYTF.

The rearrangement joins TRBV19 to TRBJ1-4, with 10 bases aligning to TRBD1. The CDR3 loop spans 16 amino acids. J was trimmed by 5 bases and V by 4 bases; bases with no gene match: 7. Germline CDR1 is LNHDA and CDR2 is SQIVND (reference sequence). The CDR3 region is CASSKPGQGNNEKLFF. CDR3 coding DNA: TGTGCCAGTAGTAAGCCGGGACAGGGGAACAATGAAAAACTGTTTTTT. The full variable domain, with the rest looked up from reference TRBV19 and TRBJ1-4, is DGGITQSPKYLFRKEGQNVTLSCEQNLNHDAMYWYRQDPGQGLRLIYYSQIVNDFQKGDIAEGYSVSREKKESFPLTVTSAQKNPTAFYLCASSKPGQGNNEKLFFGSGTQLSVL.

V is TRBV15 and J is TRBJ1-5, with TRBD1 identical over 8 bases. CDR3 length equals 14 residues. Germline V gene sequence: CDR1 LNHNV, CDR2 YYDKDF (reference sequence). V dropped 3 bases and J dropped 4; count of bases not matched to a gene: 2. CDR3: CATSRGQANQPQHF. CDR3 nucleotide sequence: TGTGCCACCAGCAGGGGACAGGCTAATCAGCCCCAGCATTTT.

This clone was picked up one time. The chain is built from TRBV5-6 and TRBJ2-3; maybe TRBD2 (6 bases). The CDR3 is 14 amino acids. Per germline, CDR1 SGHDT and CDR2 YYEEEE. V dropped 4 bases and J dropped 1 base, with 10 bases sitting between them. The CDR3 here is CASSLLAGTDTQYF. The CDR3 DNA follows: TGTGCCAGCAGCCTGTTAGCGGGCACAGATACGCAGTATTTT.

The chain uses TRBV10-1 and TRBJ1-1; D may be TRBD1 (6 bases). The CDR3 contains 13 residues. V lost 6 bases and J 1 base, leaving 9 bases between the germline ends. CDR1 is WNHNN and CDR2 is SYGVQD in the germline V gene (reference sequence). The CDR3 protein is CASSGTPNTEAFF. DNA of the CDR3: TGCGCCAGCAGCGGGACACCGAACACTGAAGCTTTCTTT.

The gene calls are TRBV27 and TRBJ2-7; D is unclear. The CDR3 extends over 12 amino acids. Per the germline V gene, CDR1 is MNHEY and CDR2 is SMNVEV (reference sequence). Between the trimmed V and J ends, which lost 5 bases and 3 bases, there was a span of 8 bases. The chain's CDR3 is CASSIVNYEQYF. CDR3 sequence (DNA): TGTGCCAGCAGTATCGTTAACTACGAGCAGTACTTC.

The chain recombines TRBV7-3 with TRBJ2-5; TRBD2 matches 8 bases. V was clipped by 2 bases and J by 9 bases; unmatched bases: 8. Per germline, CDR1 SGHTA and CDR2 FQGTGA. This CDR3 region has 14 residues. The DNA of the CDR3 is TGTGCCAGCAGCTTAGGGGTTAGCGGGGCAGCCCAGTACTTC. It codes for CASSLGVSGAAQYF. Full variable domain (rest looked up from reference TRBV7-3 and TRBJ2-5): GAGVSQTPSNKVTEKGKYVELRCDPISGHTALYWYRQSLGQGPEFLIYFQGTGAADDSGLPNDRFFAVRPEGSVSTLKIQRTERGDSAVYLCASSLGVSGAAQYFGPGTRLLVL.